The rows below give T cell receptor beta chains drawn from one sample of a study of blood T cell repertoires in COVID-19. Here immunoSEQ multiplex PCR was the method, and the copy in TCRdb shows in-frame clones only, minus some. The table has about 370,000 clones, about 89% seen once; the top ten hold roughly 0.86%. Sequenced input: PBMCs or T cells enriched from blood (not recorded which). Receptors originate from a woman between 40 and 55 years old who had been exposed to COVID-19. Each CDR3 is given with its conserved first and last residue. D genes are given only for firm matches. The size entry is marked missing in some rows and otherwise reads once, few, many or a size class.

J: TRBJ1-1; D: TRBD1; size: -; V: TRBV15; CDR3: CATSRDPGQGTEAFF; DNA: TGTGCCACCAGCAGAGACCCGGGACAGGGGACTGAAGCTTTCTTT
J: TRBJ1-1; D: -; size: once; V: TRBV9; CDR3: CASSTRDSPLNTEAFF; DNA: TGTGCCAGCAGCACCCGGGACTCGCCTTTGAACACTGAAGCTTTCTTT
J: TRBJ2-2; D: -; size: -; V: TRBV7-2; CDR3: CASSFNFGELFF; DNA: TGTGCCAGCAGCTTTAATTTCGGGGAGCTGTTTTTT
J: TRBJ2-1; D: TRBD1; size: -; V: TRBV27; CDR3: CASNLLTGLRDEQFF; DNA: TGTGCCAGCAACTTATTGACAGGGCTCCGCGATGAGCAGTTCTTC
J: TRBJ2-3; D: TRBD1; size: -; V: TRBV15; CDR3: CATSSGNRGWTDTQYF; DNA: TGTGCCACCAGCAGTGGGAACAGGGGCTGGACAGATACGCAGTATTTT
J: TRBJ1-4; D: TRBD1; size: -; V: TRBV7-9; CDR3: CASSLVVGTGEKLFF; DNA: TGTGCCAGCAGCTTAGTCGTGGGGACAGGTGAAAAACTGTTTTTT
J: TRBJ2-3; D: TRBD2; size: -; V: TRBV19; CDR3: CASSKLAGTDTQYF; DNA: TGTGCCAGTAGTAAACTAGCGGGCACAGATACGCAGTATTTT
J: TRBJ2-1; D: -; size: -; V: TRBV7-9; CDR3: CASSLAQGSTYNEQFF; DNA: TGTGCCAGCAGCTTAGCACAGGGATCGACCTACAATGAGCAGTTCTTC
J: TRBJ1-5; D: TRBD1; size: once; V: TRBV18; CDR3: CASSPGDRVQPQHF; DNA: TGTGCCAGCTCACCAGGGGACAGGGTTCAGCCCCAGCATTTT
J: TRBJ2-7; D: -; size: -; V: TRBV19; CDR3: CASSTEVTGGPFTYEQYF; DNA: TGTGCCAGTAGTACCGAGGTAACCGGGGGTCCTTTCACCTACGAGCAGTACTTC
J: TRBJ2-1; D: -; size: -; V: TRBV12-3/TRBV12-4; CDR3: CASSPATNEQFF; DNA: TGTGCCAGCAGTCCTGCTACCAATGAGCAGTTCTTC
J: TRBJ2-1; D: TRBD1; size: -; V: TRBV5-1; CDR3: CASSSGQGNYNEQFF; DNA: TGCGCCAGCAGTTCGGGACAGGGAAACTACAATGAGCAGTTCTTC
J: TRBJ1-2; D: -; size: -; V: TRBV25-1; CDR3: CASSDPSGNYGYTF; DNA: TGTGCCAGCAGTGACCCCTCAGGCAACTATGGCTACACCTTC
J: TRBJ1-2; D: -; size: -; V: TRBV13; CDR3: CASSLGGFGGGYTF; DNA: TGTGCCAGCAGCTTAGGAGGGTTTGGAGGAGGCTACACCTTC
J: TRBJ2-1; D: TRBD2; size: -; V: TRBV4-3; CDR3: CASSQDRLAGGTLYNEQFF; DNA: TGCGCCAGCAGCCAAGATCGGTTAGCGGGAGGCACACTATACAATGAGCAGTTCTTC
J: TRBJ1-1; D: -; size: -; V: TRBV3-1/TRBV3-2; CDR3: CASSQSGRRTEAFF; DNA: TGTGCCAGCAGCCAGTCCGGGAGGCGGACTGAAGCTTTCTTT
J: TRBJ1-1; D: -; size: -; V: TRBV30; CDR3: CAWSANLRDRGFLITEAFF; DNA: TGTGCCTGGAGTGCAAACCTCCGAGATAGGGGTTTTTTGATTACTGAAGCTTTCTTT
J: TRBJ2-1; D: TRBD2; size: -; V: TRBV10-1; CDR3: CASSESAGGLEQFF; DNA: TGCGCCAGCAGTGAGTCGGCGGGGGGGCTTGAGCAGTTCTTC
J: TRBJ1-6; D: -; size: -; V: TRBV30; CDR3: CAWSGQVNSPLHF; DNA: TGTGCCTGGAGTGGACAGGTCAATTCACCCCTCCACTTT
J: TRBJ1-1; D: TRBD1; size: -; V: TRBV7-9; CDR3: CASSTGQATWATEAFF; DNA: TGTGCCAGCAGCACCGGACAGGCTACTTGGGCCACTGAAGCTTTCTTT
J: TRBJ1-1; D: -; size: -; V: TRBV3-1/TRBV3-2; CDR3: CASSPYDRNTEAFF; DNA: TGTGCCAGCAGCCCCTATGACAGGAACACTGAAGCTTTCTTT
J: TRBJ1-5; D: -; size: -; V: TRBV5-1; CDR3: CASSLDLGDQPQHF; DNA: TGCGCCAGCAGCTTGGATCTCGGGGATCAGCCCCAGCATTTT
J: TRBJ2-1; D: -; size: -; V: TRBV10-2; CDR3: CAKRSKPSYNEQFF; DNA: TGCGCCAAGAGGAGCAAACCCTCCTACAATGAGCAGTTCTTC
J: TRBJ1-4; D: TRBD1; size: -; V: TRBV5-4; CDR3: CASSRQGINEKLFF; DNA: TGTGCCAGCAGCCGACAGGGGATAAATGAAAAACTGTTTTTT
J: TRBJ2-7; D: -; size: -; V: TRBV18; CDR3: CASSIEMGGLYEQYF; DNA: TGTGCCAGCTCCATAGAAATGGGAGGTCTCTACGAGCAGTACTTC
J: TRBJ1-2; D: TRBD1; size: once; V: TRBV29-1; CDR3: CSVSQGAAGYTF; DNA: TGCAGCGTATCACAGGGGGCAGCTGGCTACACCTTC